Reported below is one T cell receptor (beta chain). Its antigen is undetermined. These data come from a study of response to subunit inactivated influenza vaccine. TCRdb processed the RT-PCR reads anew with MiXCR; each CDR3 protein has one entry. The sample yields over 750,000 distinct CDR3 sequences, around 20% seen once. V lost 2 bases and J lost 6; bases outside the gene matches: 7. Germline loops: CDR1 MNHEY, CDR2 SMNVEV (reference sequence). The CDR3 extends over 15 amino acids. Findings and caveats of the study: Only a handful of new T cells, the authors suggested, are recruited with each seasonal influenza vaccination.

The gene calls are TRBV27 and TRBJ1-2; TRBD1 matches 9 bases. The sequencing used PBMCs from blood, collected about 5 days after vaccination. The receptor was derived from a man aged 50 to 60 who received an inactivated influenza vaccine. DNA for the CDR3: TGTGCCAGCAGTTTAGCCCTGGACAGGGGAGATGGCTACACCTTC. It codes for CASSLALDRGDGYTF.